These 24 T cell receptor beta chains came from one sample sequenced in a study of T cells in Graves' hyperthyroidism and ophthalmopathy (dated 2019 in TCRdb). The library came from multiplex PCR. Sequencing was performed on an Illumina HiSeq 2000. TCR beta CDR3 regions were amplified from RNA transcripts. A first-round RT-PCR of the TCR CDR3 used the HTBI primer set with the Qiagen OneStep RT-PCR kit. TCRdb took the public reads, trimmed them with fastp at Q25, ran MiXCR for clone calling and kept in-frame beta chains. Rows with one shared CDR3 protein collapse into an entry with the most common genes and DNA. The sample has more than 450,000 distinct CDR3 sequences on record, about 20% of them singletons. Approximately 50% of the sample goes to the ten largest clones. The sample consisted of blood. The receptors were sampled from a man between 40 and 49 years old with Graves' ophthalmopathy.

The gene calls are TRBV27 and TRBJ1-1; weak D call: TRBD1 (6 bases). Per the germline V gene, CDR1 is MNHEY and CDR2 is SMNVEV (reference sequence). Deletions cut 0 bases from V and 1 base from J, with 12 bases between. This CDR3 spans 16 amino acids. The DNA for the CDR3 is TGTGCCAGCAGTTTATCATTTGGGGGCCGGAACACTGAAGCTTTCTTT. Its protein product is CASSLSFGGRNTEAFF.

Details on this clonotype: A single base separates this from a much larger clone, so it may be a read error. Without the conserved terminal phenylalanine or tryptophan, this CDR3 likely stems from a read error. The chain couples TRBV20-1 to TRBJ2-1; weak D call: TRBD1 (5 bases). Looked up from germline, CDR1 is DFQATT and CDR2 is SNEGSKA (reference sequence). This CDR3 contains 15 residues. V lost 1 base to trimming and J lost 2 bases, with 12 bases between them. CDR3 residues: CSARVAGLAYNEQFL. The CDR3 nucleotides read TGCAGTGCTAGAGTTGCAGGGTTAGCCTACAATGAGCAGTTCCTC.

About this clonotype: This may stem from a read error, because a much larger clone lies one nucleotide away. V usage is TRBV5-1 and J usage is TRBJ2-3; 10 positions agree with TRBD2. The CDR3 has 14 residues. Germline V gene data show CDR1 as SGHRS and CDR2 as YFSETQ. CDR3 sequence reads: CVSSLGTSEDTQYF. CDR3 coding DNA: TGCGTCAGCAGCTTGGGGACTAGCGAAGATACGCAGTATTTT.

This clonotype was found many times. The chain joins TRBV5-1 to TRBJ1-1, with 10 bases that match TRBD1. This CDR3 has 15 residues. J gave up 1 base and V 4 bases, and 4 bases lay outside the gene matches. The germline V gene has CDR1 SGHRS and CDR2 YFSETQ. CDR3 sequence reads: CASSLGQGGNTEAFF. CDR3 in DNA: TGCGCCAGCAGCCTAGGACAGGGGGGGAACACTGAAGCTTTCTTT.

This clonotype was counted many times. The rearrangement links TRBV2 to TRBJ2-5; a weak D match, TRBD2 (6 bases). The CDR3 is made up of 13 amino acids. The V gene's germline CDR1 is SNHLY and CDR2 FYNNEI. V lost 6 bases and J lost 3, with 11 bases in between. As DNA, the CDR3 is TGTGCCAGCAGCCGACTAGAGGAAGAGACCCAGTACTTC. Protein: CASSRLEEETQYF.

On this clonotype itself: The junction and the germline gene differ at one end; a read error may be behind it. The chain uses TRBV27 and TRBJ2-1; 9 bases are a match to TRBD1. The CDR3 covers 15 residues. The germline V gene has CDR1 MNHEY and CDR2 SMNVEV (reference sequence). This chain's CDR3 is CASSLRGTGYNEQSF. The CDR3 DNA reads as TGTGCCAGCAGTTTAAGAGGGACAGGGTACAATGAGCAGTCCTTC.

The rearrangement uses TRBV5-1 and TRBJ2-1, with D uncertain. The germline V gene has CDR1 SGHRS and CDR2 YFSETQ. V shed 0 bases and J shed 9 bases, with 13 bases lying between them. The CDR3 spans 14 residues. CDR3 amino acids: CASSLESVLSEQFF. The CDR3 nucleotides are TGCGCCAGCAGCTTGGAATCAGTTTTAAGTGAGCAGTTCTTC.

This clonotype was seen only a few times. CDR3 DNA: TGTGCCTGGAGTGGAGGGGACAGGGGAGCAAACTATGGCTACACCTTC. It yields the protein CAWSGGDRGANYGYTF. The gene calls are TRBV30 and TRBJ1-2, with TRBD1 matching over 10 bases. CDR3 length: 16 residues. With 1 base clipped from V and 2 bases from J, the junction kept 7 bases outside the gene matches. The germline CDR1 and CDR2 sequences are GTSNPN and SVGIG (reference sequence).

This clonotype was recorded at least ten times. The chain carries TRBV30 and TRBJ2-3; 14 bases match TRBD2. Trimming took 1 base from V and 5 from J; bases not matched to a gene: 8. This CDR3 has 17 residues. Germline lookup yields CDR1 GTSNPN and CDR2 SVGIG (reference sequence). CDR3 coding DNA: TGTGCCTGGAGTGCTGGGACTAGCGGGAGCAGGATAGATACGCAGTATTTT. Translating it yields CAWSAGTSGSRIDTQYF. The entire variable domain, with the rest obtained from reference TRBV30 and TRBJ2-3, is as follows: SQTIHQWPATLVQPVGSPLSLECTVEGTSNPNLYWYRQAAGRGLQLLFYSVGIGQISSEVPQNLSASRPQDRQFILSSKKLLLSDSGFYLCAWSAGTSGSRIDTQYFGPGTRLTVL.

Here the CDR3 DNA reads TGTGCCAGCAGCGTGGCGGGACAAGGCAGCAAAAACATTCAGTACTTC. It is translated as CASSVAGQGSKNIQYF. The genes are TRBV9 and TRBJ2-4; D might be TRBD1 or TRBD2, each matching 6 bases. In germline, CDR1 is SGDLS, CDR2 YYNGEE. The CDR3 length is 16 residues. The V and J ends lost 2 bases and 3 bases respectively, with 15 bases between them.

J is TRBJ2-5 and V is TRBV30, with TRBD1 matching 8 bases. With 3 bases clipped from V and 11 bases from J, the junction kept 14 bases outside the gene matches. CDR1 and CDR2 from the germline V gene are GTSNPN and SVGIG (reference sequence). CDR3 length: 14 amino acids. Here the CDR3 DNA reads TGTGCCTGGAGGTCCTGGACAGGGCTGGGATTTCAGTACTTC. Encoded protein: CAWRSWTGLGFQYF.

This sequence joins TRBV20-1 and TRBJ2-1, with D unclear. CDR1 DFQATT and CDR2 SNEGSKA come from the germline V gene (reference sequence). Trimming shortened V by 3 bases and J by 0 bases, and 12 bases separated the two germline ends. CDR3 length: 15 amino acids. The CDR3 protein is CSARALSFSYNEQFF. Here the CDR3 DNA reads TGCAGTGCTAGGGCGCTATCCTTCTCCTACAATGAGCAGTTCTTC.

This clonotype was counted a few times. This sequence joins TRBV4-2 and TRBJ1-1; TRBD1 is a possible D gene (6 bases). V dropped 5 bases and J dropped 2 bases, with 12 bases sitting between them. Germline CDR1 LGHNA, CDR2 YNFKEQ. The length of the CDR3 is 14 residues. CDR3 bases: TGTGCCAGCAGCATTACAGGGACCAACACTGAAGCTTTCTTT. It encodes CASSITGTNTEAFF.

The chain joins TRBV11-3 to TRBJ2-1, with 10 bases fitting TRBD2. CDR3 length: 17 amino acids. With V trimmed by 6 bases and J by 9 bases, 17 bases remained unmatched. The germline CDR1 and CDR2 sequences are SGHNT and YENEEA. The CDR3 sequence: CASRFLRERGGRVEQFF. For the CDR3, the DNA is TGTGCCAGCAGATTCCTGAGGGAGCGGGGGGGTAGGGTTGAGCAGTTCTTC.

The rearrangement links TRBV6-2 or TRBV6-3 to TRBJ1-5; D might be TRBD1 (6 bases). The CDR3 is made up of 16 amino acids. Germline V gene sequence: CDR1 MNHEY, CDR2 SVGEGT. V was pared by 4 bases and J by 1 base, with 14 bases between. The CDR3 here is CASSSKARGSNQPQHF. The CDR3 DNA follows: TGTGCCAGCAGTTCAAAGGCCAGGGGAAGCAATCAGCCCCAGCATTTT.

The J gene is TRBJ1-6, the V gene TRBV12-3 or TRBV12-4; D ambiguous. The CDR3 covers 12 residues. Trimming removed 2 bases at V and 10 bases at J, with 6 bases between. In DNA, the CDR3 is TGTGCCAGCAGTTTATTTGAGTCACCCCTCCACTTT. Protein product: CASSLFESPLHF.

In its sample, this clonotype was seen a few times. The rearrangement links TRBV19 to TRBJ2-7, with D maybe TRBD2 (6 bases). This CDR3 spans 15 amino acids. The germline V and J ends were trimmed by 5 bases and 5 bases, with 19 bases remaining between them. Germline CDR1 LNHDA, CDR2 SQIVND (reference sequence). CDR3 amino acids: CASSPRREGRDEQYF. In nucleotides, the CDR3 is TGTGCCAGTAGTCCCCGGCGGGAAGGGCGAGACGAGCAGTACTTC.

This chain uses TRBV19 with TRBJ2-1; D may be TRBD2 (6 bases). This CDR3 comprises 15 residues. CDR1 is LNHDA and CDR2 is SQIVND in the germline V gene (reference sequence). V was clipped by 10 bases and J by 2 bases, with 18 bases between them. The CDR3 DNA reads as TGTGCCAATATTGACGTCGGAGGGCCCTACAATGAGCAGTTCTTC. Encoded protein: CANIDVGGPYNEQFF. Together with reference TRBV19 and TRBJ2-1, the CDR3 gives the full variable domain: DGGITQSPKYLFRKEGQNVTLSCEQNLNHDAMYWYRQDPGQGLRLIYYSQIVNDFQKGDIAEGYSVSREKKESFPLTVTSAQKNPTAFYLCANIDVGGPYNEQFFGPGTRLTVL.

V is TRBV20-1 and J is TRBJ2-1, with 12 bases matching TRBD2. The CDR3 has 19 amino acids. CDR1 DFQATT and CDR2 SNEGSKA come from the germline V gene (reference sequence). V lost 2 bases, J lost 0 bases, and 11 bases stayed unmatched. The CDR3 DNA reads TGCAGTGCTAGAAACGGTGGACTAGCGGGAACGTACTCCTACAATGAGCAGTTCTTC. Protein product: CSARNGGLAGTYSYNEQFF.

This clonotype was counted only a few times. The gene calls are TRBV20-1 and TRBJ2-1; 8 positions match TRBD2. Trimming took 5 bases from V and 0 from J; bases not matched to a gene: 12. Germline-derived CDR1 and CDR2 are DFQATT and SNEGSKA (reference sequence). The CDR3 sequence is 17 residues long. The CDR3 is CSAPPSSGRISYNEQFF. In DNA form, the CDR3 reads TGCAGTGCTCCCCCAAGCAGCGGGAGAATCTCCTACAATGAGCAGTTCTTC.

J is TRBJ1-1 and V is TRBV7-8; 7 positions match TRBD1. Germline V lookup: CDR1 SGHVS, CDR2 FQNEAQ. Germline trimming cut 5 bases from V and 1 base from J; bases unmatched to any gene: 7. The CDR3 contains 15 residues. CDR3: CASSPRTGQNTEAFF. As DNA, the CDR3 is TGTGCCAGCAGCCCCCGGACAGGCCAGAACACTGAAGCTTTCTTT.

In its sample, this clonotype was seen many times. V usage is TRBV28 and J usage is TRBJ1-1, with 9 bases fitting TRBD1. Trimming at V came to 4 bases and at J to 10 bases, leaving 4 bases not matched to a gene. This CDR3 has 12 residues. Germline assignment: CDR1 MDHEN and CDR2 SYDVKM. The CDR3 here is CASSSLGQGAFF. CDR3 coding DNA: TGTGCCAGCAGTTCCTTGGGACAGGGAGCTTTCTTT.

The chain recombines TRBV7-2 with TRBJ2-3, with TRBD1 matching 11 bases. J was trimmed by 5 bases and V by 3 bases; bases with no gene match: 7. Looked up from germline, CDR1 is SGHTA and CDR2 is FQGNSA. There are 16 residues in the CDR3. The CDR3 region has the DNA TGTGCCAGCAGCTTCATCGGACAGGGGGCAATAGATACGCAGTATTTT. Translation gives CASSFIGQGAIDTQYF.

This clonotype was observed many times. The V and J genes are TRBV28 and TRBJ2-7; 8 positions agree with TRBD2. Germline values: CDR1 MDHEN, CDR2 SYDVKM. The trim removed 1 base at V and 9 bases at J, leaving 11 bases unmatched. CDR3 length equals 15 residues. The CDR3 here is CASSLSSGSVRGQYF. The CDR3 bases are TGTGCCAGCAGTTTATCCAGCGGGAGCGTCCGGGGGCAGTACTTC.